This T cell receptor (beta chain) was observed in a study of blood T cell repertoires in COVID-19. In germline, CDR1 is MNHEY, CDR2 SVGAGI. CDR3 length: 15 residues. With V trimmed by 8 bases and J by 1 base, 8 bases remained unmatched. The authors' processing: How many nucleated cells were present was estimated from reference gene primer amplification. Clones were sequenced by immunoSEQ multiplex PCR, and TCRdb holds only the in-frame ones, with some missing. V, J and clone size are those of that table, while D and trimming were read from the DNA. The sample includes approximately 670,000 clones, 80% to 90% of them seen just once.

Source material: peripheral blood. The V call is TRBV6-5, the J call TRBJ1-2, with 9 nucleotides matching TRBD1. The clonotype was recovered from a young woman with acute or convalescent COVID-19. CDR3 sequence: CASGGTGLLNYGYTF. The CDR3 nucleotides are TGTGCCAGCGGGGGGACAGGGCTCCTTAACTATGGCTACACCTTC.